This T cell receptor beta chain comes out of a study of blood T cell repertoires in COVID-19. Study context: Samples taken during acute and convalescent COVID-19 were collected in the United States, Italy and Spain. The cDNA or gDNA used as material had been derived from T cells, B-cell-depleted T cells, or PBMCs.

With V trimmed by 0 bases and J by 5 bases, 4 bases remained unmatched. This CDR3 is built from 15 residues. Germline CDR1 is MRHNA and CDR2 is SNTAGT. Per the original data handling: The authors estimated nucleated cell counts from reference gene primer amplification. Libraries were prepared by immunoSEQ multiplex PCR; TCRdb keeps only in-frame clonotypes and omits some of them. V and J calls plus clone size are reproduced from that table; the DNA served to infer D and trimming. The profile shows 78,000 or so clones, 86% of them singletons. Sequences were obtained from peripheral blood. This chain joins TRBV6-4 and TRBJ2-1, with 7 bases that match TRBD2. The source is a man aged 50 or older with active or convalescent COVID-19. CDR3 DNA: TGTGCCAGCAGTGACTCGGGGGGGAGGCACAATGAGCAGTTCTTC. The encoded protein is CASSDSGGRHNEQFF.